The next 2 T cell receptor beta chains were all read from a single sample in a study of cytomegalovirus exposure and HLA in healthy donors. Primers: 60 Vbeta forward and 13 Jbeta reverse. Method: immunoSEQ multiplex PCR; TCRdb's copy keeps in-frame clones and lacks some. The sample consists of around 120,000 clones, 80% of them appearing once. Specimen: PBMCs. These receptors all stem from a male donor in good health and CMV-seronegative.

About this clone: Distinct nucleotide sequences in the sample also encode this CDR3. The chain is built from TRBV6-6 and TRBJ1-1; D is undetermined. The CDR3 spans 12 residues. Looked up from germline, CDR1 is MNHNY and CDR2 is SVGAGI (reference sequence). Trimming removed 5 bases at V and 1 base at J, with 5 bases between. The CDR3: CASSEGNTEAFF. The DNA of the CDR3 is TGTGCCAGCAGTGAGGGGAACACTGAAGCTTTCTTT.

The rearrangement links TRBV11-2 to TRBJ1-1; TRBD1 might be the D (5 bases). V was clipped by 1 base and J by 10 bases, with 13 bases between them. Germline V gives CDR1 SGHAT, CDR2 FQNNGV. CDR3 size: 13 residues. Here the CDR3 DNA reads TGTGCCAGCAGCTTAGGGACACCTCGTCCAGCTTTCTTT. This gives the protein CASSLGTPRPAFF. Drawing the rest from reference TRBV11-2 and TRBJ1-1, the complete variable domain is EAGVAQSPRYKIIEKRQSVAFWCNPISGHATLYWYQQILGQGPKLLIQFQNNGVVDDSQLPKDRFSAERLKGVDSTLKIQPAKLEDSAVYLCASSLGTPRPAFFGQGTRLTVV.